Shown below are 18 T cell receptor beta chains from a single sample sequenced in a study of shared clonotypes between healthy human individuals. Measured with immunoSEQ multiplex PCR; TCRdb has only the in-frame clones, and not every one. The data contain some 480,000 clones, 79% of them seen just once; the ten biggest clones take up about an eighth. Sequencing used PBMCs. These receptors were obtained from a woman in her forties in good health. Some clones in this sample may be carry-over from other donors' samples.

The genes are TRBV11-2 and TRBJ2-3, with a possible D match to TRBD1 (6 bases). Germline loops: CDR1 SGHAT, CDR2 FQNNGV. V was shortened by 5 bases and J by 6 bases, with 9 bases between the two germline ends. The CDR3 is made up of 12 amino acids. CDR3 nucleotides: TGTGCCAGCAGCCAGGGGTATGATACGCAGTATTTT. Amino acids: CASSQGYDTQYF. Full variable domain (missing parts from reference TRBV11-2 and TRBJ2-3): EAGVAQSPRYKIIEKRQSVAFWCNPISGHATLYWYQQILGQGPKLLIQFQNNGVVDDSQLPKDRFSAERLKGVDSTLKIQPAKLEDSAVYLCASSQGYDTQYFGPGTRLTVL.

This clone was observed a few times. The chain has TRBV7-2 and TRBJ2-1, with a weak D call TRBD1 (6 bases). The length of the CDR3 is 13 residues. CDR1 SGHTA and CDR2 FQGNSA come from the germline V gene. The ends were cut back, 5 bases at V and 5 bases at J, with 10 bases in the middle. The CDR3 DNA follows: TGTGCCAGCAGCGCGAACAGGGACAATGAGCAGTTCTTC. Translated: CASSANRDNEQFF. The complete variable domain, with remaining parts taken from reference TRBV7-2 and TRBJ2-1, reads GAGVSQSPSNKVTEKGKDVELRCDPISGHTALYWYRQSLGQGLEFLIYFQGNSAPDKSGLPSDRFSAERTGGSVSTLTIQRTQQEDSAVYLCASSANRDNEQFFGPGTRLTVL.

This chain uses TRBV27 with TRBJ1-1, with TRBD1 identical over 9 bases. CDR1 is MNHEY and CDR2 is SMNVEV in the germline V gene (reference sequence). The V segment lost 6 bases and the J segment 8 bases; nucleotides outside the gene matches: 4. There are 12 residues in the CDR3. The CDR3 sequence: CASRTGGAEAFF. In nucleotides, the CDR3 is TGTGCCAGCAGGACAGGGGGAGCCGAAGCTTTCTTT.

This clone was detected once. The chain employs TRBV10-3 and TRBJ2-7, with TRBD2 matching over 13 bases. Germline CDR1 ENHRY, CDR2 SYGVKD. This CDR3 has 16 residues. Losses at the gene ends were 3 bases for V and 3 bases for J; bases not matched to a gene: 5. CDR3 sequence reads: CAISEGLAGVNYEQYF. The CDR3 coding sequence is TGTGCCATCAGTGAAGGACTAGCGGGAGTAAACTACGAGCAGTACTTC.

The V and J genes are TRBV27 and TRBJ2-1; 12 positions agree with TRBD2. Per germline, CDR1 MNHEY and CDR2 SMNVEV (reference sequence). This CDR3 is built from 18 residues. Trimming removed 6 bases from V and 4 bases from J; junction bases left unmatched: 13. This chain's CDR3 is CASSPGLTSGRVYNEQFF. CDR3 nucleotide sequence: TGTGCCAGCAGCCCAGGGTTGACTAGCGGGAGAGTTTACAATGAGCAGTTCTTC.

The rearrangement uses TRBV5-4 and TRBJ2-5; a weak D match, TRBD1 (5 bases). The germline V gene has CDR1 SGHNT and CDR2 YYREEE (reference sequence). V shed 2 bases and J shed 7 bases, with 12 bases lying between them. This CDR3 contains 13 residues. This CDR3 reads CASSFAGYVTQYF. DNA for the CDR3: TGTGCCAGCAGCTTCGCAGGGTACGTGACCCAGTACTTC.

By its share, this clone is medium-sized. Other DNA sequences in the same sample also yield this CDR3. The CDR3 sequence is CASSQEVRVGFTGELFF. Here the CDR3 DNA reads TGCGCCAGCAGCCAAGAGGTTCGGGTCGGGTTCACCGGGGAGCTGTTTTTT. This chain joins TRBV4-1 and TRBJ2-2; unclear D gene. Deletions cut 0 bases from V and 4 bases from J, with 15 bases between. The CDR3 totals 17 residues. Germline V gives CDR1 MGHRA, CDR2 YSYEKL.

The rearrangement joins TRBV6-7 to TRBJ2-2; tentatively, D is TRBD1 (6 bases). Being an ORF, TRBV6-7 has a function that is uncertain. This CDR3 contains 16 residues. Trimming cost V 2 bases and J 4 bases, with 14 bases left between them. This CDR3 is CASSYRSTGSTGELFF. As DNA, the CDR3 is TGTGCCAGCAGTTACCGAAGTACAGGGTCCACCGGGGAGCTGTTTTTT.

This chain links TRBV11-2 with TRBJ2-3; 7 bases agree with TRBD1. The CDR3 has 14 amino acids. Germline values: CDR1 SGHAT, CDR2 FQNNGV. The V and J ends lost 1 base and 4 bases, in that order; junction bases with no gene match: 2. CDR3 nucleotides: TGTGCCAGCAGCTTAGCCCAGGGGGCAGATACGCAGTATTTT. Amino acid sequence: CASSLAQGADTQYF.

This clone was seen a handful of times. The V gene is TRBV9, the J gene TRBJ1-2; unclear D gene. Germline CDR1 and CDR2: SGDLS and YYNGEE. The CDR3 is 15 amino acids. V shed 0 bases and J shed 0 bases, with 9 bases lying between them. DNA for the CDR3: TGTGCCAGCAGCGTAGGGAATGGGTCTAACTATGGCTACACCTTC. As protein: CASSVGNGSNYGYTF.

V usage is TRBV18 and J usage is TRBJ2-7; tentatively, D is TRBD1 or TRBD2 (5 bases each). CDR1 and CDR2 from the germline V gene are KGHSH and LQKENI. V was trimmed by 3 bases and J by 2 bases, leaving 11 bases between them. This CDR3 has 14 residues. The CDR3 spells CASSPGPGPYEQYF. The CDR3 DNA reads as TGTGCCAGCTCACCGGGTCCGGGGCCCTACGAGCAGTACTTC.

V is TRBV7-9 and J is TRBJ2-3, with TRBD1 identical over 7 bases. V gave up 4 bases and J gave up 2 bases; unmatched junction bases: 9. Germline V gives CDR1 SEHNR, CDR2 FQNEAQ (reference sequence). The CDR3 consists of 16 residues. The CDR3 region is CASSYPRGRYTDTQYF. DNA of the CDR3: TGTGCCAGCAGCTACCCCAGGGGGAGATACACAGATACGCAGTATTTT.

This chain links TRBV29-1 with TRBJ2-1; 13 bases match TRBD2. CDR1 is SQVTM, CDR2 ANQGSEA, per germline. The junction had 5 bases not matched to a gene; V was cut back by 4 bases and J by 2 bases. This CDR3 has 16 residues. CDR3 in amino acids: CSVGTSGSITYNEQFF. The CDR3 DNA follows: TGCAGCGTTGGGACTAGCGGGAGTATCACCTACAATGAGCAGTTCTTC.

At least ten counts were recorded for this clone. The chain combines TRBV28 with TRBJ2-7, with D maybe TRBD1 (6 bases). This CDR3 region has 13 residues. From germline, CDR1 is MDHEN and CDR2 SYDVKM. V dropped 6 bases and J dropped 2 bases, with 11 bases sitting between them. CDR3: CASSRQAPYEQYF. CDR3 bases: TGTGCCAGCAGCCGACAGGCACCCTACGAGCAGTACTTC.

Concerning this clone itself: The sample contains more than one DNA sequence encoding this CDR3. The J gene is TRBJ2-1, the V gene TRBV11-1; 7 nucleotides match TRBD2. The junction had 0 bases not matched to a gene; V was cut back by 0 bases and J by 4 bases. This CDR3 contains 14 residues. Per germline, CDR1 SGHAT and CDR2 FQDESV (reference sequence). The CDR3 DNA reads TGTGCCAGCAGCTTAGCGGGAGGGTACAATGAGCAGTTCTTC. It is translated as CASSLAGGYNEQFF.

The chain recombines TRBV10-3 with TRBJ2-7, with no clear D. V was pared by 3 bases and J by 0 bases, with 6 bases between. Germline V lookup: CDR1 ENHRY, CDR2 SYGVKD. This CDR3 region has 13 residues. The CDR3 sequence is CAISDPVSYEQYF. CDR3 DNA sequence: TGTGCCATCAGTGATCCAGTCTCCTACGAGCAGTACTTC.

The CDR3 DNA reads as TGTGCCATCATGGGGGGGAGGGACTACGAGCAGTACTTC. Protein product: CAIMGGRDYEQYF. This chain uses TRBV10-3 with TRBJ2-7; TRBD2 matches at 7 bases. Germline CDR1 ENHRY, CDR2 SYGVKD. Trimming removed 7 bases from V and 3 bases from J; junction bases left unmatched: 6. The CDR3 spans 13 residues.

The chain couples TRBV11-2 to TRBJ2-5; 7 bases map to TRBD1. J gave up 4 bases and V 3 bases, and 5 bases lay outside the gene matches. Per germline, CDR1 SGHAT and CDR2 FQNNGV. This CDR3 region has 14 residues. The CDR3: CASSFRPGGETQYF. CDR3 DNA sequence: TGTGCCAGCAGCTTTCGACCAGGGGGAGAGACCCAGTACTTC. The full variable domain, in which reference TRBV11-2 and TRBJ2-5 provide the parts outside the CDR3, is EAGVAQSPRYKIIEKRQSVAFWCNPISGHATLYWYQQILGQGPKLLIQFQNNGVVDDSQLPKDRFSAERLKGVDSTLKIQPAKLEDSAVYLCASSFRPGGETQYFGPGTRLLVL.